Given below is one T cell receptor (beta chain) in context. This entry comes from a study of Ad26.COV2.S vaccination and SARS-CoV-2 variants. Using immunoSEQ multiplex PCR, the repertoire was profiled, and TCRdb retains in-frame clones only, with some absent. The repertoire includes around 300,000 clones, roughly 90% of them detected once, and roughly 10% sits in the top ten. The treatment was: about 20 received Ad26.COV2.S at low or high dose, single or two shots; about 5 received placebo; per-sample allocation not given. It was on day 63 after the first vaccine or placebo injection that samples were taken. V was shortened by 4 bases and J by 8 bases, with 9 bases between the two germline ends. Germline CDR1 reads SGHAT; CDR2 reads FQNNGV. The CDR3 length is 13 residues.

This sequence was found in a person aged 18-60 years who received the Ad26.COV2.S COVID-19 vaccine or a placebo. The gene calls are TRBV11-2 and TRBJ1-6; no clear D gene. The starting material was peripheral blood, obtained in a trial of Ad26.COV2.S vaccine versus placebo. CDR3 region: CASSSWSDSPLHF. The CDR3 coding sequence is TGTGCCAGCAGCTCGTGGTCAGATTCACCCCTCCACTTT.